The rows below give T cell receptor beta chains drawn from one sample of a study of Tregs in tolerant kidney transplant recipients. Produced via immunoSEQ multiplex PCR; TCRdb's table is partial and in-frame only. The table has about 77,000 clones, 98% seen once. The sample here was CD4+ T cells from blood, taken before the transplant. The source is a human donor who received a combined kidney and bone marrow transplant. The CDR3 runs from the conserved cysteine through the conserved F or W. The order of the fields is D gene, J gene, clone size, V gene, CDR3 DNA, CDR3 protein. The D gene is left open where the match is weak. Clone size, where shown, is once, few, many, or a class for clones that have expanded.

d_gene: NA
j_gene: TRBJ2-5
abundance: NA
v_gene: TRBV4-1
CDR3nt: TGCGCCAGCAGCCAAGGCGAGGTTGGGGCGCGAGAGACCCAGTACTTC
CDR3aa: CASSQGEVGARETQYF

d_gene: NA
j_gene: TRBJ2-7
abundance: NA
v_gene: TRBV7-2
CDR3nt: TGTGCCAGCAGTAGGCAGGTTGGCTACGAGCAGTACTTC
CDR3aa: CASSRQVGYEQYF

d_gene: TRBD1
j_gene: TRBJ2-7
abundance: NA
v_gene: TRBV9
CDR3nt: TGTGCCAGCAGCGCCAGGGGGACATGGTTCGGCGAGCAGTACTTC
CDR3aa: CASSARGTWFGEQYF

d_gene: NA
j_gene: TRBJ1-1
abundance: NA
v_gene: TRBV7-2
CDR3nt: TGTGCCAGCAGCCAGAACACTGAAGCTTTCTTT
CDR3aa: CASSQNTEAFF

d_gene: NA
j_gene: TRBJ2-4
abundance: NA
v_gene: TRBV5-4
CDR3nt: TGTGCCAGCAGCTTGGCCCAACCCTCGGGGGACATTCAGTACTTC
CDR3aa: CASSLAQPSGDIQYF

d_gene: TRBD2
j_gene: TRBJ2-7
abundance: NA
v_gene: TRBV5-6
CDR3nt: TGTGCCAGCAGCTTGGGGGTCCTAGCGGGAGGCTCCTACGAGCAGTACTTC
CDR3aa: CASSLGVLAGGSYEQYF

d_gene: TRBD2
j_gene: TRBJ2-3
abundance: once
v_gene: TRBV4-1
CDR3nt: TGCGCCAGCAGCTCTCCGGGACTAGCGGGGGGCTACTCGGGGACAGATACGCAGTATTTT
CDR3aa: CASSSPGLAGGYSGTDTQYF

d_gene: NA
j_gene: TRBJ2-2
abundance: NA
v_gene: TRBV5-6
CDR3nt: TGTGCCAGCAGCTTTCTCGGGGGTTTCGGGGAGCTGTTTTTT
CDR3aa: CASSFLGGFGELFF

d_gene: NA
j_gene: TRBJ1-1
abundance: NA
v_gene: TRBV7-2
CDR3nt: TGTGCCAGCAGCTTAACATCTGACACTGAAGCTTTCTTT
CDR3aa: CASSLTSDTEAFF

d_gene: NA
j_gene: TRBJ2-7
abundance: NA
v_gene: TRBV7-2
CDR3nt: TGTGCCAGCAGCTTAGGGGGAGGCACCTACGAGCAGTACTTC
CDR3aa: CASSLGGGTYEQYF

d_gene: TRBD1
j_gene: TRBJ2-3
abundance: NA
v_gene: TRBV7-9
CDR3nt: TGTGCCAGCAGCTTAGTGGGACAGGGCACAGATACGCAGTATTTT
CDR3aa: CASSLVGQGTDTQYF

d_gene: NA
j_gene: TRBJ2-1
abundance: NA
v_gene: TRBV4-1
CDR3nt: TGCGCCAGCAGCCCCGAAGGGAGGGGGTATAATGAGCAGTTCTTC
CDR3aa: CASSPEGRGYNEQFF

d_gene: TRBD1
j_gene: TRBJ1-1
abundance: NA
v_gene: TRBV29-1
CDR3nt: TGCAGCGTTGGGGGACAGCTAAATGCGAGAGCTTTCTTT
CDR3aa: CSVGGQLNARAFF

d_gene: NA
j_gene: TRBJ2-1
abundance: once
v_gene: TRBV7-2
CDR3nt: TGTGCCAGCAGCTTAGTCTGGGTAATCACCACCAGGGAGCAGTTCTTC
CDR3aa: CASSLVWVITTREQFF

d_gene: NA
j_gene: TRBJ2-7
abundance: NA
v_gene: TRBV4-1
CDR3nt: TGCGCCAGCAGCCATGCGACTACAACAGTCTCCTACGAGCAGTACTTC
CDR3aa: CASSHATTTVSYEQYF

d_gene: TRBD2
j_gene: TRBJ2-5
abundance: NA
v_gene: TRBV7-2
CDR3nt: TGTGCCAGCAGCTTTACGGGGGGAGAGACCCAGTACTTC
CDR3aa: CASSFTGGETQYF

d_gene: NA
j_gene: TRBJ2-7
abundance: NA
v_gene: TRBV28
CDR3nt: TGTGCCAGCTCTTTATCTGAGCAGTACTTC
CDR3aa: CASSLSEQYF

d_gene: NA
j_gene: TRBJ2-1
abundance: NA
v_gene: TRBV9
CDR3nt: TGTGCCAGCAGCGTAGATGAGGGGGGGCCTGATGAGCAGTTCTTC
CDR3aa: CASSVDEGGPDEQFF

d_gene: NA
j_gene: TRBJ1-2
abundance: NA
v_gene: TRBV28
CDR3nt: TGTGCCAGCAGAGGGGGGGCCCTTAACTATGGCTACACCTTC
CDR3aa: CASRGGALNYGYTF

d_gene: TRBD1
j_gene: TRBJ1-2
abundance: NA
v_gene: TRBV6-1
CDR3nt: TGTGCCAGCTTGGCAGGGGGAGCCCATGGCTACACCTTC
CDR3aa: CASLAGGAHGYTF